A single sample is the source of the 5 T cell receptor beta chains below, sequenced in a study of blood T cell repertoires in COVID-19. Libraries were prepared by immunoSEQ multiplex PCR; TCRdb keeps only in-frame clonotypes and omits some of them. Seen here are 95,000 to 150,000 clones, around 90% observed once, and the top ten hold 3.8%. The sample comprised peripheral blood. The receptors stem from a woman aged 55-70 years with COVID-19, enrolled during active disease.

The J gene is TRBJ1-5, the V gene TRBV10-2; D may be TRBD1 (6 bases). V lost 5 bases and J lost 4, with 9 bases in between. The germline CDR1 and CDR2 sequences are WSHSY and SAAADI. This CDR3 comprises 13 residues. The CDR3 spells CASSRTENQPQHF. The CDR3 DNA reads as TGCGCCAGCAGTCGGACAGAAAATCAGCCCCAGCATTTT.

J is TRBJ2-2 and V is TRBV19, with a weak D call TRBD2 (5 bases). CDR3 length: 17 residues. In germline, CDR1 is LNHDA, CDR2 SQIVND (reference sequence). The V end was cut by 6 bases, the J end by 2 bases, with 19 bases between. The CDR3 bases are TGTGCCAGTAGAGGCCCTCGGGTGGACTTAAACACCGGGGAGCTGTTTTTT. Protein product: CASRGPRVDLNTGELFF.

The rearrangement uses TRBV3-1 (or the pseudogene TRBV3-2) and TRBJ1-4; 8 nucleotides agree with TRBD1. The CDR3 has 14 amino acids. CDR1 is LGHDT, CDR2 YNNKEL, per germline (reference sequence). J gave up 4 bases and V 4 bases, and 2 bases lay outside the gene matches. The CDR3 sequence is CASSPTGVNEKLFF. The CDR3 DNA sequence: TGTGCCAGCAGCCCGACAGGGGTTAATGAAAAACTGTTTTTT.

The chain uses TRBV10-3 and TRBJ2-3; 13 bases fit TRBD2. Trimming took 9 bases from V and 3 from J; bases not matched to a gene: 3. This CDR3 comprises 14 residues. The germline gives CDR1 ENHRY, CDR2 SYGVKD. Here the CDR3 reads CAMGLAGRTDTQYF. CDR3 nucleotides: TGTGCCATGGGACTAGCGGGACGAACAGATACGCAGTATTTT.

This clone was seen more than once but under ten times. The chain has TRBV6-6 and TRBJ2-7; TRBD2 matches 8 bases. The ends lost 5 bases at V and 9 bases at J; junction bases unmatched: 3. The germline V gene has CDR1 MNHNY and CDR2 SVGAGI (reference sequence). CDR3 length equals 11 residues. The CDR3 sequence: CASSSGGRQYF. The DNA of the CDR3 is TGTGCCAGCAGTAGCGGGGGCCGGCAGTACTTC.